Presented here are 20 T cell receptor beta chains from one specimen sequenced in a study of response to subunit inactivated influenza vaccine (dated by TCRdb to the late 2010s). Libraries came from RT-PCR. Sequenced using an Illumina HiSeq 2500. The public reads were reanalyzed by TCRdb: fastp trimming at Q25, MiXCR alignment, in-frame beta chains only. Each CDR3 protein gets just one entry, which takes the most common genes and DNA from the rows behind it. For this sample there are about 160,000 distinct CDR3 sequences; approximately 11% appear just once. The ten largest clones represent about an eighth of the sample. The sample's time point label, in plain terms: more than 35 days after influenza vaccine administration. The sequenced sample was non-naive T cells sorted from PBMCs, obtained about 6 weeks after vaccination. Explained via the paper, the cell subset or site label denotes: memory T cell fraction. The receptors derive from a man in his fifties who received an inactivated influenza vaccine. Donor details come from another sample of the same person, matched by shared clones.

The rearrangement uses TRBV4-1 and TRBJ2-5; maybe TRBD1 (6 bases). This CDR3 is built from 15 residues. The V end lost 1 base, the J end lost 2 bases, and 11 bases lay between the germline ends. Germline lookup yields CDR1 MGHRA and CDR2 YSYEKL. The CDR3 coding sequence is TGCGCCAGCAGCCAAGTTGGCAGGGGACAAGAGACCCAGTACTTC. Amino acids: CASSQVGRGQETQYF.

This clonotype was recorded a few times. A read error may produce the germline difference seen at one junction end. The genes are TRBV20-1 and TRBJ2-7; TRBD2 matches at 8 bases. The CDR3 loop spans 14 amino acids. Germline V gene sequence: CDR1 DFQATT, CDR2 SNEGSKA (reference sequence). The CDR3 here is CSVRASGRAYEQYF. Here the CDR3 DNA reads TGCAGTGTTAGAGCGAGCGGGAGAGCCTACGAGCAGTACTTC.

This clonotype was seen many times. The chain employs TRBV15 and TRBJ2-1; D possibly corresponds to TRBD1 (6 bases). V lost 1 base, J lost 9 bases, and 10 bases lay in between. Germline V CDR1 and CDR2: LNHNV, YYDKDF (reference sequence). This CDR3 contains 13 residues. CDR3 loop: CATSRGTGSEQFF. The DNA of the CDR3 is TGTGCCACCAGCAGAGGTACAGGGAGTGAGCAGTTCTTC.

V and J are TRBV28 and TRBJ1-2; D possibly corresponds to TRBD1 (5 bases). The CDR3 totals 14 residues. With 6 bases removed from V and 9 bases from J, the gap between germline ends came to 20 bases. Germline CDR1 and CDR2: MDHEN and SYDVKM. The CDR3 coding sequence is TGTGCCAGCAGATCCATGGCAGGGCCACTAAGCTACACCTTC. Protein sequence: CASRSMAGPLSYTF.

This rearrangement joins TRBV7-2 to TRBJ1-2; tentatively, D is TRBD1 (5 bases). The length of the CDR3 is 13 residues. Trimming took off 5 bases at V and 5 bases at J, with 12 bases between the two ends. CDR1 and CDR2 (germline): SGHTA, FQGNSA. CDR3 loop: CASSPGAMYGYTF. CDR3 bases: TGTGCCAGCAGCCCCGGGGCCATGTATGGCTACACCTTC.

A few counts support this clonotype. This is likely a read error, given that the CDR3 carries no conserved phenylalanine or tryptophan at its end. The chain recombines TRBV5-1 with TRBJ2-7, with a weak D call TRBD1 (6 bases). Germline loops: CDR1 SGHRS, CDR2 YFSETQ. The CDR3 is 15 residues long. Between the trimmed V and J ends, which lost 4 bases and 6 bases, there was a span of 20 bases. The CDR3 loop reads CASSNFLSSGVEQYL. CDR3 bases: TGCGCCAGCAGCAACTTTCTCTCGTCAGGGGTCGAGCAGTACCTC.

This clonotype was observed a handful of times. The chain recombines TRBV10-3 with TRBJ1-1; TRBD1 aligns across 8 bases. The V and J ends lost 6 bases and 4 bases, in that order; junction bases with no gene match: 4. Germline-derived CDR1 and CDR2 are ENHRY and SYGVKD. This CDR3 contains 13 residues. The CDR3 nucleotides read TGTGCCATCAGCGTTACAGGGGGCACTGAAGCTTTCTTT. It specifies CAISVTGGTEAFF.

In this sample, this clonotype turned up a few times. This chain connects TRBV28 to TRBJ2-5, with D possibly matching TRBD2 (5 bases). Trimming left V 4 bases short and J 5 bases short, with 14 bases between. Per the germline V gene, CDR1 is MDHEN and CDR2 is SYDVKM. CDR3 length equals 14 residues. CDR3 sequence reads: CASSYPGSWETQYF. CDR3 DNA sequence: TGTGCCAGCAGTTATCCGGGATCCTGGGAGACCCAGTACTTC.

The chain couples TRBV4-1 to TRBJ1-5; 9 bases agree with TRBD1. This CDR3 has 14 amino acids. Germline CDR1 MGHRA, CDR2 YSYEKL. Unmatched junction bases numbered 5, after V lost 4 bases and J lost 7 bases. CDR3: CASSLQGAKQPQHF. The CDR3 bases are TGCGCCAGCAGCCTACAGGGGGCCAAACAGCCCCAGCATTTT.

A few counts support this clonotype. The chain is built from TRBV10-3 and TRBJ2-7; weak D call: TRBD1 (5 bases). CDR1 and CDR2 from the germline V gene are ENHRY and SYGVKD. The CDR3 has 11 amino acids. V lost 3 bases and J lost 5, with 5 bases in between. Here the CDR3 reads CAISDRDEQYF. The CDR3, as DNA: TGTGCCATCAGTGACAGGGACGAGCAGTACTTC.

This clonotype has just a few counts. V is TRBV28 and J is TRBJ2-7; 7 bases are a match to TRBD1. V shed 2 bases, J shed 3 bases, and the junction held 7 bases outside the gene matches. The CDR3 sequence is 15 residues long. Germline V gene lookup returns CDR1 MDHEN and CDR2 SYDVKM. CDR3 protein: CASSLPTGVNYEQYF. The CDR3 DNA is TGTGCCAGCAGTTTACCCACAGGGGTAAACTACGAGCAGTACTTC.

This clonotype showed up many times. The J gene is TRBJ2-7, the V gene TRBV7-9, with TRBD1 identical over 9 bases. The germline gives CDR1 SEHNR, CDR2 FQNEAQ (reference sequence). The CDR3 sequence is 15 residues long. Losses at the gene ends were 3 bases for V and 3 bases for J; bases not matched to a gene: 6. CDR3 sequence reads: CASSLAGTGSYEQYF. In nucleotides, the CDR3 is TGTGCCAGCAGCTTGGCCGGGACAGGGAGCTACGAGCAGTACTTC.

This clonotype appeared a few times. The rearrangement links TRBV20-1 to TRBJ1-5; no clear D. The CDR3 is made up of 13 amino acids. Trimming cost V 0 bases and J 5 bases, with 8 bases left between them. Germline CDR1 is DFQATT and CDR2 is SNEGSKA (reference sequence). The CDR3 region is CSARDIGDQPQHF. In nucleotides, the CDR3 is TGCAGTGCTAGAGATATAGGAGATCAGCCCCAGCATTTT.

This clonotype was seen more than once but under ten times. The V call is TRBV7-2, the J call TRBJ2-2; 7 nucleotides align to TRBD2. Germline lookup yields CDR1 SGHTA and CDR2 FQGNSA. The CDR3 has 15 residues. The V and J ends lost 5 bases and 6 bases, in that order; junction bases with no gene match: 9. The CDR3 sequence: CASSRAGERSGELFF. DNA for the CDR3: TGTGCCAGCAGCCGGGCGGGGGAGAGGTCCGGGGAGCTGTTTTTT.

There are a few counts of this clonotype. This chain uses TRBV12-3 or TRBV12-4 with TRBJ2-3; 10 bases agree with TRBD2. CDR3 length equals 15 residues. The trim removed 6 bases at V and 2 bases at J, leaving 5 bases unmatched. The CDR3 reads CASSRLAGNTDTQYF. The CDR3 coding sequence is TGTGCCAGCAGCAGACTAGCGGGCAACACAGATACGCAGTATTTT.

The rearrangement joins TRBV7-9 to TRBJ2-1; a possible D gene is TRBD1 (5 bases). Trimming left V 1 base short and J 8 bases short, with 18 bases between. Germline-derived CDR1 and CDR2 are SEHNR and FQNEAQ (reference sequence). The CDR3 spans 16 residues. CDR3 amino acids: CASSLDWQGSYYEQFF. The CDR3 nucleotides read TGTGCCAGCAGCTTAGACTGGCAGGGTTCATACTATGAGCAGTTCTTC.

This clonotype turned up a few times. The chain has TRBV3-1 and TRBJ1-1; unclear D gene. Trimming removed 0 bases at V and 1 base at J, with 6 bases between. There are 14 residues in the CDR3. Germline assignment: CDR1 LGHDT and CDR2 YNNKEL (reference sequence). The CDR3 loop reads CASSQDEKNTEAFF. The CDR3 bases are TGTGCCAGCAGCCAAGATGAAAAGAACACTGAAGCTTTCTTT.

This clonotype appeared many times. V gene TRBV20-1 combines with J gene TRBJ1-5; maybe TRBD1 (5 bases). There are 14 residues in the CDR3. Germline CDR1 is DFQATT and CDR2 is SNEGSKA (reference sequence). Trimming removed 1 base at V and 2 bases at J, with 9 bases between. CDR3 in DNA: TGCAGTGCTAGAGGGGGGATTGGCAATCAGCCCCAGCATTTT. Translation gives CSARGGIGNQPQHF.

This clonotype was picked up a small number of times. CDR3 residues: CSARDGGNTQETQYF. The CDR3 nucleotides read TGCAGTGCTAGAGATGGGGGGAATACCCAAGAGACCCAGTACTTC. The chain joins TRBV20-1 to TRBJ2-5, with D possibly TRBD2 on 6 matching bases. V was cut by 0 bases and J by 1 base, with 12 bases left in between. CDR3 length: 15 amino acids. The germline V gene encodes CDR1 DFQATT and CDR2 SNEGSKA (reference sequence).

V usage is TRBV2 and J usage is TRBJ1-5; the D is unclear. Germline V gene lookup returns CDR1 SNHLY and CDR2 FYNNEI. The CDR3 totals 14 residues. The V end lost 6 bases, the J end lost 0 bases, and 9 bases lay between the germline ends. Here the CDR3 DNA reads TGTGCCAGCAGGGAGGAGCTTAGCAATCAGCCCCAGCATTTT. Residues: CASREELSNQPQHF.